This T cell receptor beta chain was identified during a study of blood T cells in healthy people across ages. The authors drew about 9.5 milliliters of peripheral blood from each donor. Alongside a J-beta primer mix, a sample-barcoded 5' primer served in a second PCR lasting roughly 6 to 11 cycles. Each TCR beta cDNA got a 12-nucleotide random molecular identifier. TCRdb analysed the 5' RACE reads with MiXCR anew, one entry per CDR3 protein. The sample carries 750,000 to 950,000 distinct CDR3 sequences, about 29% recorded once. The CDR3 runs 16 residues. Germline-derived CDR1 and CDR2 are SEHNR and FQNEAQ (reference sequence). The V end lost 5 bases, the J end lost 7 bases, and 18 bases lay between the germline ends. Separately, the same data were catalogued under a study of T cells of mothers and their children. As reported in that work: Per child, around 3 million TCR beta CDR3 reads were obtained, against over 8.5 million per mother.

The sequenced sample consisted of blood. The receptor comes from a woman aged 40 to 55 in good health. The chain links TRBV7-9 to TRBJ1-6; no clear D. The DNA of the CDR3 is TGTGCCAGCAGCCTGGGAGGGCAGGACGTGAATTCACCCCTCCACTTT. It specifies CASSLGGQDVNSPLHF.